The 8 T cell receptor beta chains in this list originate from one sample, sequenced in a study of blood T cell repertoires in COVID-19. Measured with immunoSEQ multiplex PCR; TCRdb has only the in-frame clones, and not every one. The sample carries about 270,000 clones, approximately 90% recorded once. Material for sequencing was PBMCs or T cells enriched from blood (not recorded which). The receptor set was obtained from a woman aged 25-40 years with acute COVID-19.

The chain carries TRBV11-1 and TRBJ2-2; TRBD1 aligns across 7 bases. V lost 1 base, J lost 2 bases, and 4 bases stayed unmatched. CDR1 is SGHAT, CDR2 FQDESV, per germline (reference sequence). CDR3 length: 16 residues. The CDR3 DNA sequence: TGTGCCAGCAGCTTAGGTGGGACAGCCAACACCGGGGAGCTGTTTTTT. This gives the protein CASSLGGTANTGELFF.

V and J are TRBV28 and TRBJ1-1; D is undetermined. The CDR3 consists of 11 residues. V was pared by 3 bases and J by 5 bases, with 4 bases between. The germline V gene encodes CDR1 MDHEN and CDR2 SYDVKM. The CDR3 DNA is TGTGCCAGCAGTTTCTCTACTGAAGCTTTCTTT. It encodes CASSFSTEAFF.

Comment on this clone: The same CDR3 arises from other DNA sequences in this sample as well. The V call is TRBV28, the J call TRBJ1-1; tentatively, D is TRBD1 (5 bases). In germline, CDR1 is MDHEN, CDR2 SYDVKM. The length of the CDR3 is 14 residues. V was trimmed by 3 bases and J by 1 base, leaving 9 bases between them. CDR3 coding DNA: TGTGCCAGCAGTTTGGGGGGATCGAACACTGAAGCTTTCTTT. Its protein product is CASSLGGSNTEAFF.

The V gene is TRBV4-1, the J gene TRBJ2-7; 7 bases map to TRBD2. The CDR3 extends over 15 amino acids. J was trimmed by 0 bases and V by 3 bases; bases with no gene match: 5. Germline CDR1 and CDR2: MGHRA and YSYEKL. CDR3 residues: CASSQGGFSSYEQYF. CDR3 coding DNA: TGCGCCAGCAGCCAGGGAGGGTTCAGCTCCTACGAGCAGTACTTC.

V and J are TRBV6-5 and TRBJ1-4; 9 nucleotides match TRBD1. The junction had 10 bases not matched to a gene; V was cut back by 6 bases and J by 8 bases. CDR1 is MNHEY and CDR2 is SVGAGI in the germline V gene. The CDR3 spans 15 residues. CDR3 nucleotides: TGTGCCAGCAGAGCGGACAGGGGAACGGGGGAAAAACTGTTTTTT. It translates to CASRADRGTGEKLFF.

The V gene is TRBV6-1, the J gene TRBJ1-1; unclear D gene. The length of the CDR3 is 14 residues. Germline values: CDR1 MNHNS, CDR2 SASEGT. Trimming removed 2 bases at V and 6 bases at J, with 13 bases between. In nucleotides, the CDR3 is TGTGCCAGCAGTGAACCCCGGGGTGCGCCTGAAGCTTTCTTT. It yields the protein CASSEPRGAPEAFF.

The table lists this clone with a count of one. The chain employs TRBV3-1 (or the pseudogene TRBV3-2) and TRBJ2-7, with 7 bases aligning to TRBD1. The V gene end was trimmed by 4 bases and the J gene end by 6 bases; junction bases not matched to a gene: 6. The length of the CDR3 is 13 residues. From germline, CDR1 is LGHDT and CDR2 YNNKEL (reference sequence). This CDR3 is CASSPSHRGEQYF. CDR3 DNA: TGTGCCAGCAGCCCATCGCACAGGGGCGAGCAGTACTTC.

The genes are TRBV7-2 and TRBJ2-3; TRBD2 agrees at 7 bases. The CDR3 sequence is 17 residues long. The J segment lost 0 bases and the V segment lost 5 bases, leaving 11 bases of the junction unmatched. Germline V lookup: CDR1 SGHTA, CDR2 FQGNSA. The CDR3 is CASSATPGGWSTDTQYF. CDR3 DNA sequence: TGTGCCAGCAGCGCAACCCCCGGGGGGTGGAGCACAGATACGCAGTATTTT.